This T cell receptor beta chain was found in a study of blood T cell repertoires in COVID-19. Sequenced by immunoSEQ multiplex PCR; TCRdb stores in-frame clones only, minus some. The sample lists 45,000 to 55,000 clones; 65% to 85% were seen once. J was trimmed by 6 bases and V by 1 base; bases with no gene match: 6. The CDR3 has 16 amino acids. Germline CDR1 and CDR2: MNHNS and SASEGT. The chain recombines TRBV6-1 with TRBJ2-2, with TRBD1 matching over 9 bases. This TCR was recovered from a human donor with active or convalescent COVID-19. The donor label of this sample is uncertain. The sequenced sample consisted of peripheral blood. The CDR3 sequence is CASSEVGDRVSGELFF. In DNA form, the CDR3 reads TGTGCCAGCAGTGAAGTTGGGGACAGGGTGTCCGGGGAGCTGTTTTTT.